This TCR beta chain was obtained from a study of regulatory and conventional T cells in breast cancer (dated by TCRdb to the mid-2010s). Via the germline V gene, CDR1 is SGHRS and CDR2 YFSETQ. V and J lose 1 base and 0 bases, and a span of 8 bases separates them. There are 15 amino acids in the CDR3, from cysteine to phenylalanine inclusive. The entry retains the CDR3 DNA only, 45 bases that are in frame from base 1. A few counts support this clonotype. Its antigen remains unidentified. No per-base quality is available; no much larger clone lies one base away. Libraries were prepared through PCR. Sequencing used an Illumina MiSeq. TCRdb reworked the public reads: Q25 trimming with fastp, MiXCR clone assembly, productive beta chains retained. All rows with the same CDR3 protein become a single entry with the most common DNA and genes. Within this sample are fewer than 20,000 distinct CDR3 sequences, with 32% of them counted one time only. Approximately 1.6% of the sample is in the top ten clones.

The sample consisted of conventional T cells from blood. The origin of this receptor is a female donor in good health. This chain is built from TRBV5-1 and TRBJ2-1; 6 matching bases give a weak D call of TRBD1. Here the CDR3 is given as CASSLTGSSYNEQFF. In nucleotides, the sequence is TGCGCCAGCAGCTTGACAGGGAGCTCCTACAATGAGCAGTTCTTC.